The T cell receptor beta chain under discussion was sequenced for a study of early stage breast cancer tumors. Study at large: Average read coverage per sample was 9.5 to 10-fold.

Study results and caveats: Blood repertoires resembled normal breast more than tumor.

The CDR3 runs to 15 residues. Germline assignment: CDR1 MNHEY and CDR2 SVGAGI. The method was immunoSEQ multiplex PCR; TCRdb's version includes in-frame clones alone and lacks a portion of them. The table records about 58,000 clones, 60% to 85% of them present only once. About this clone itself: Its specificity is unknown. Germline is not matched at one junction end, which may reflect a read error.

The sequence was obtained from a person in their thirties with breast cancer. The sample comprised blood. The rearrangement links TRBV6-5 to TRBJ2-7; perhaps TRBD2 as D (6 bases). CDR3 sequence reads: CASTDRGLGSSEQYF. DNA of the CDR3: TGTGCCAGCACCGATCGGGGACTGGGATCCTCCGAGCAGTACTTC.